The sequence of this T cell receptor beta chain was determined in a study of T cell responses to AZD1222 COVID-19 vaccine. The germline CDR1 and CDR2 sequences are SGHNT and YYREEE (reference sequence). The CDR3 totals 13 residues. V was clipped by 0 bases and J by 4 bases, with 8 bases between them. With respect to this clone: The antigen remains undetermined.

Overall study results and limits: Only a handful of AZD1222 recipients were seropositive at baseline. Scientists sampled the repertoires only once the peak T cell response had passed.

Repertoires were generated with immunoSEQ multiplex PCR, while TCRdb's copy carries only in-frame clones and drops some. The sample records around 160,000 clones, just over 90% being singletons. The chain uses TRBV5-4 and TRBJ2-7, with D perhaps matching TRBD2 (6 bases). This TCR came from an adult who received the AZD1222 COVID-19 vaccine. This specimen consisted of peripheral blood, obtained 28 days after the second AZD1222 dose. CDR3 residues: CASSLVAGYEQYF. The CDR3, as DNA: TGTGCCAGCAGCTTGGTGGCGGGGTACGAGCAGTACTTC.